The clone carrying this T cell receptor (beta chain) was seen repeatedly, ten times or more. The antigen remains undetermined. This record belongs to a study of regulatory T cells in long-lasting Graves disease. Study-level points and caveats: Among the persistent patients, 2,500 to 3,500 public clonotypes were shared, more than the approximately 1,000 shared among new patients.

Time point of the sample: newly diagnosed GD, antithyroid drugs for less than 3 months. PBMC-extracted RNA yielded the TCR library. V lost 5 bases and J lost 7; bases outside the gene matches: 14. The length of the CDR3 is 16 residues. Arm-PCR of CDR3 regions and iRepertoire HTBI primers were the basis on which TCR beta libraries were built. A single record per CDR3 protein comes from TCRdb applying MiXCR to the multiplex PCR reads. Among 350,000 to 550,000 distinct CDR3 sequences listed, around 14% were seen once. The data were also submitted as part of a second study, on T cells in Graves' hyperthyroidism and ophthalmopathy. That paper notes: The HTBI primer set was used in a first-round RT-PCR of the TCR CDR3.

V gene TRBV12-3 or TRBV12-4 combines with J gene TRBJ2-1, with 7 bases that match TRBD1. The sample in question was peripheral blood mononuclear cells (PBMCs), obtained at new diagnosis, from a patient treated with antithyroid drugs. This TCR was sampled from a woman in her twenties or thirties with Graves disease. CDR3 sequence: CASSQPRDRSRNEQFF. In DNA, the CDR3 is TGTGCCAGCAGTCAACCCCGGGACAGAAGTCGGAATGAGCAGTTCTTC.